Presented here are 22 T cell receptor beta chains from one specimen sequenced in a study of blood T cell repertoires in COVID-19. The protocol was immunoSEQ multiplex PCR, while the TCRdb copy is restricted to in-frame clones and leaves out a portion. Of 120,000 to 150,000 clones in the sample, about nine tenths were seen once. The sequenced sample consisted of peripheral blood. The source of these receptors is a human donor in a cohort sampled during active COVID-19.

The chain recombines TRBV18 with TRBJ2-7, with 8 nucleotides matching TRBD1. CDR3 length: 15 amino acids. Germline CDR1 is KGHSH and CDR2 is LQKENI. V was clipped by 3 bases and J by 5 bases; unmatched bases: 9. The CDR3 region has the DNA TGTGCCAGCTCACCCCGGACAGGGATTAATAACGAGCAGTACTTC. This codes for CASSPRTGINNEQYF. Combining the CDR3 with reference TRBV18 and TRBJ2-7 gives the whole variable domain NAGVMQNPRHLVRRRGQEARLRCSPMKGHSHVYWYRQLPEEGLKFMVYLQKENIIDESGMPKERFSAEFPKEGPSILRIQQVVRGDSAAYFCASSPRTGINNEQYFGPGTRLTVT.

This clone appeared once. The genes are TRBV19 and TRBJ1-5; 7 positions agree with TRBD1. V lost 3 bases to trimming and J lost 3 bases; unmatched junction nucleotides: 5. Germline V gene data show CDR1 as LNHDA and CDR2 as SQIVND (reference sequence). The CDR3 runs 15 residues. As DNA, the CDR3 is TGTGCCAGTAGTATCGGGACAGAACACAATCAGCCCCAGCATTTT. Encoded protein: CASSIGTEHNQPQHF.

The chain carries TRBV5-1 and TRBJ2-7, with 7 bases aligning to TRBD2. CDR3 length: 17 residues. Germline V gene data show CDR1 as SGHRS and CDR2 as YFSETQ. After removal of 4 bases from V and 6 bases from J, the junction contained 19 bases not matched to a gene. CDR3: CASSPLPRAGPTGEQYF. The CDR3 nucleotides read TGCGCCAGCAGCCCGCTCCCTAGAGCGGGACCTACGGGCGAGCAGTACTTC.

J is TRBJ2-7 and V is TRBV7-2; 8 bases line up with TRBD1. CDR1 is SGHTA and CDR2 is FQGNSA in the germline V gene. With V trimmed by 5 bases and J by 3 bases, 6 bases remained unmatched. This CDR3 is built from 14 residues. The CDR3 is CASSRRQGSYEQYF. The DNA for the CDR3 is TGTGCCAGCAGCCGCCGACAGGGGAGCTACGAGCAGTACTTC.

This chain connects TRBV9 to TRBJ2-2; D may be TRBD2 (6 bases). The CDR3 spans 14 residues. Germline assignment: CDR1 SGDLS and CDR2 YYNGEE. Trimming shortened V by 0 bases and J by 6 bases, and 9 bases separated the two germline ends. The CDR3 here is CASSVVAAAGELFF. CDR3 bases: TGTGCCAGCAGCGTAGTAGCGGCCGCCGGGGAGCTGTTTTTT.

CDR3 in DNA: TGTGCCAGCAGTTACCAATTCGGCAGGGTCTATGGCTACACCTTC. Protein sequence: CASSYQFGRVYGYTF. The chain links TRBV6-5 to TRBJ1-2, with D perhaps TRBD1 (5 bases). Germline CDR1 reads MNHEY; CDR2 reads SVGAGI. CDR3 size: 15 residues. Trimming took off 2 bases at V and 4 bases at J, with 14 bases between the two ends.

The table lists this clone with a count of one. The rearrangement joins TRBV5-4 to TRBJ2-2; tentative D call: TRBD1 (5 bases). V lost 4 bases, J lost 1 base, and 11 bases lay in between. The CDR3 is 15 amino acids. CDR1 and CDR2 (germline): SGHNT, YYREEE (reference sequence). The CDR3 here is CASSRPQGNTGELFF. The CDR3 region has the DNA TGTGCCAGCAGCCGACCCCAGGGGAACACCGGGGAGCTGTTTTTT.

V and J are TRBV27 and TRBJ2-1, with D perhaps matching TRBD2 (7 bases). CDR1 MNHEY and CDR2 SMNVEV come from the germline V gene (reference sequence). V was cut by 2 bases and J by 6 bases, with 11 bases left in between. CDR3 length: 14 amino acids. The CDR3 loop is CASSLTGRVNEQFF. DNA for the CDR3: TGTGCCAGCAGTTTAACAGGGAGGGTCAATGAGCAGTTCTTC.

The rearrangement uses TRBV7-9 and TRBJ1-1; TRBD1 matches at 8 bases. From germline, CDR1 is SEHNR and CDR2 FQNEAQ (reference sequence). The CDR3 consists of 16 residues. After removal of 4 bases from V and 4 bases from J, the junction contained 11 bases not matched to a gene. This chain's CDR3 is CASSSGQEPTSTEAFF. In DNA form, the CDR3 reads TGTGCCAGCAGCTCGGGACAGGAACCTACGTCCACTGAAGCTTTCTTT.

This sequence joins TRBV9 and TRBJ2-3; 8 positions match TRBD1. Germline V lookup: CDR1 SGDLS, CDR2 YYNGEE. Germline trimming cut 2 bases from V and 4 bases from J; bases unmatched to any gene: 3. This CDR3 region has 14 residues. Here the CDR3 reads CASSVNRGADTQYF. In DNA, the CDR3 is TGTGCCAGCAGCGTTAACAGGGGGGCAGATACGCAGTATTTT. Using reference TRBV9 and TRBJ2-3 for the parts outside the CDR3, the full variable domain is DSGVTQTPKHLITATGQRVTLRCSPRSGDLSVYWYQQSLDQGLQFLIQYYNGEERAKGNILERFSAQQFPDLHSELNLSSLELGDSALYFCASSVNRGADTQYFGPGTRLTVL.

J is TRBJ2-1 and V is TRBV21-1; TRBD2, the table's D call, lacks a check against the DNA. TRBV21-1 is a known pseudogene. This CDR3 has 16 residues. CDR3 amino acids: CASSKHRREKTNEQFF. CDR3 DNA: TGTGCCAGCAGCAAACATAGGCGGGAAAAAACGAATGAGCAGTTCTTC.

This clone was detected once. J is TRBJ1-1 and V is TRBV25-1; D remains ambiguous. The V and J ends lost 4 bases and 7 bases respectively, with 19 bases between them. The germline V gene has CDR1 MGHDK and CDR2 SYGVNS. This CDR3 contains 15 residues. CDR3 residues: CASSGFVAAYNEAFF. CDR3 DNA sequence: TGTGCCAGCAGTGGTTTTGTGGCGGCATATAATGAAGCTTTCTTT.

The gene calls are TRBV10-3 and TRBJ1-3, with D possibly TRBD1 on 5 matching bases. V lost 11 bases and J lost 2, with 13 bases in between. The CDR3 loop spans 13 amino acids. The germline V gene has CDR1 ENHRY and CDR2 SYGVKD. CDR3 DNA sequence: TGTGCCGGCAGGGAAGTAGCTGGAAACACCATATATTTT. This translates into CAGREVAGNTIYF.

This clone was seen just once. V and J are TRBV19 and TRBJ2-5; 13 bases align to TRBD2. The CDR3 covers 19 residues. Germline CDR1 is LNHDA and CDR2 is SQIVND (reference sequence). V lost 4 bases and J lost 4; bases outside the gene matches: 15. The CDR3 spells CASSTSSGLAGVEGETQYF. CDR3 in DNA: TGTGCCAGTAGTACCTCCTCAGGACTAGCGGGAGTAGAGGGAGAGACCCAGTACTTC. Full variable domain (remainder filled in from reference TRBV19 and TRBJ2-5): DGGITQSPKYLFRKEGQNVTLSCEQNLNHDAMYWYRQDPGQGLRLIYYSQIVNDFQKGDIAEGYSVSREKKESFPLTVTSAQKNPTAFYLCASSTSSGLAGVEGETQYFGPGTRLLVL.

The chain employs TRBV9 and TRBJ1-1; 8 nucleotides line up with TRBD1. The V and J ends lost 4 bases and 0 bases, in that order; junction bases with no gene match: 11. Germline V gene data show CDR1 as SGDLS and CDR2 as YYNGEE. The CDR3 runs 17 residues. This CDR3 reads CASSHPGTGLMNTEAFF. DNA for the CDR3: TGTGCCAGCAGCCACCCCGGGACAGGCCTCATGAACACTGAAGCTTTCTTT. The full variable domain, its missing parts supplied by reference TRBV9 and TRBJ1-1, is DSGVTQTPKHLITATGQRVTLRCSPRSGDLSVYWYQQSLDQGLQFLIQYYNGEERAKGNILERFSAQQFPDLHSELNLSSLELGDSALYFCASSHPGTGLMNTEAFFGQGTRLTVV.

Only one count was recorded for this clone. V and J are TRBV28 and TRBJ1-5; the D is unclear. The CDR3 loop spans 15 amino acids. V was cut by 2 bases and J by 2 bases, with 10 bases left in between. In germline, CDR1 is MDHEN, CDR2 SYDVKM. The CDR3 nucleotides are TGTGCCAGCAGTTTAAACACTAGGGGCAATCAGCCCCAGCATTTT. This codes for CASSLNTRGNQPQHF.

V is TRBV6-5 and J is TRBJ1-2; 9 nucleotides match TRBD1. The germline V gene has CDR1 MNHEY and CDR2 SVGAGI. The ends lost 5 bases at V and 4 bases at J; junction bases unmatched: 5. The CDR3 is 14 residues long. CDR3 region: CASSQDRGVYGYTF. The CDR3 region has the DNA TGTGCCAGCAGTCAGGACAGGGGAGTCTATGGCTACACCTTC.

The chain recombines TRBV6-7 with TRBJ2-7; 9 nucleotides align to TRBD2. TRBV6-7 is placed among ORFs of uncertain function. The junction had 4 bases not matched to a gene; V was cut back by 5 bases and J by 2 bases. CDR3 size: 14 residues. The CDR3: CASSEAGGAYEQYF. In nucleotides, the CDR3 is TGTGCCAGCAGTGAGGCGGGGGGGGCCTACGAGCAGTACTTC.

This chain connects TRBV30 to TRBJ2-7; 10 nucleotides align to TRBD1. After removal of 3 bases from V and 0 bases from J, the junction contained 8 bases not matched to a gene. Germline lookup yields CDR1 GTSNPN and CDR2 SVGIG (reference sequence). The CDR3 is 16 residues long. This CDR3 is CAWRGTGARASYEQYF. CDR3 sequence (DNA): TGTGCCTGGAGGGGGACAGGGGCCCGAGCCTCCTACGAGCAGTACTTC. The variable domain in full, with the rest retrieved from reference TRBV30 and TRBJ2-7, is SQTIHQWPATLVQPVGSPLSLECTVEGTSNPNLYWYRQAAGRGLQLLFYSVGIGQISSEVPQNLSASRPQDRQFILSSKKLLLSDSGFYLCAWRGTGARASYEQYFGPGTRLTVT.

This chain joins TRBV7-2 and TRBJ2-1, with 9 positions matching TRBD2. The CDR3 spans 15 residues. Germline CDR1 and CDR2: SGHTA and FQGNSA. J gave up 9 bases and V 7 bases, and 13 bases lay outside the gene matches. The DNA of the CDR3 is TGTGCCAGCAACCTATTCCCTAGCGGGAATGGTGAGCAGTTCTTC. Encoded protein: CASNLFPSGNGEQFF.

The rearrangement joins TRBV7-9 to TRBJ2-7; TRBD1 matches 10 bases. V lost 5 bases to trimming and J lost 5 bases; unmatched junction nucleotides: 9. The germline CDR1 and CDR2 sequences are SEHNR and FQNEAQ (reference sequence). The CDR3 length is 15 residues. This CDR3 is CASSNRGTGAHEQYF. The CDR3 DNA reads TGTGCCAGCAGCAACCGGGGGACAGGGGCCCACGAGCAGTACTTC.

V usage is TRBV4-3 and J usage is TRBJ2-3, with D possibly being TRBD2 (5 bases). Germline V lookup: CDR1 LGHNA, CDR2 YSLEER. This CDR3 spans 14 amino acids. Between the trimmed V and J ends, which lost 2 bases and 0 bases, there was a span of 6 bases. The CDR3 DNA sequence: TGCGCCAGCAGCCAACGGACTAGCACAGATACGCAGTATTTT. Translation: CASSQRTSTDTQYF.